These 5 T cell receptor beta chains originate from one sample sequenced in a study of T-cell memory formation after mild COVID-19. TCRdb re-called the 5' RACE reads through MiXCR, storing one row per CDR3 protein. The repertoire includes some 300,000 distinct CDR3 sequences, roughly a fifth of them detected once, and roughly 21% sits in the top ten. The source material was PBMCs or a T cell subset sorted from them (not recorded which). Receptors were obtained from a man between 18 and 35 years old who had mild COVID-19 (a few samples of this study predate the infection). Cell type and time point are not known.

Only a few counts were recorded for this clonotype. The CDR3 nucleotides read TGCAGTGCTAGAGATCTCGGGGGAGGTGGCTACACCTTC. Protein: CSARDLGGGGYTF. The chain uses TRBV20-1 and TRBJ1-2; D may be TRBD1 (5 bases). V lost 0 bases, J lost 7 bases, and 12 bases lay in between. In germline, CDR1 is DFQATT, CDR2 SNEGSKA (reference sequence). CDR3 length: 13 residues.

This clonotype was counted ten times or more. The rearrangement links TRBV5-1 to TRBJ2-3, with D possibly matching TRBD2 (5 bases). V was trimmed by 4 bases and J by 1 base, leaving 13 bases between them. The CDR3 is made up of 15 amino acids. Germline CDR1 reads SGHRS; CDR2 reads YFSETQ. Here the CDR3 reads CASSPPQAGTDTQYF. CDR3 in DNA: TGCGCCAGCAGCCCACCACAAGCGGGCACAGATACGCAGTATTTT.

V gene TRBV7-2 combines with J gene TRBJ2-1, with TRBD2 matching over 8 bases. V lost 1 base to trimming and J lost 7 bases; unmatched junction nucleotides: 3. CDR1 and CDR2 (germline): SGHTA, FQGNSA. The CDR3 extends over 14 amino acids. CDR3 protein: CASSLGGGKNEQFF. CDR3 DNA: TGTGCCAGCAGCTTAGGCGGGGGGAAAAATGAGCAGTTCTTC. The complete variable domain, with remaining parts taken from reference TRBV7-2 and TRBJ2-1, reads GAGVSQSPSNKVTEKGKDVELRCDPISGHTALYWYRQSLGQGLEFLIYFQGNSAPDKSGLPSDRFSAERTGGSVSTLTIQRTQQEDSAVYLCASSLGGGKNEQFFGPGTRLTVL.

The DNA of the CDR3 is TGTGCCAGCTCACAGGGTAAGGAGAACACTGAAGCTTTCTTT. Residues: CASSQGKENTEAFF. This rearrangement joins TRBV18 to TRBJ1-1, with no clear D. Germline V gene sequence: CDR1 KGHSH, CDR2 LQKENI. The ends were cut back, 4 bases at V and 1 base at J, with 10 bases in the middle. The CDR3 has 14 residues.

This clonotype occurred a few times. The chain uses TRBV9 and TRBJ1-1; TRBD1 is a possible D gene (6 bases). The CDR3 runs 14 residues. Germline CDR1 SGDLS, CDR2 YYNGEE. V lost 1 base and J lost 1, with 8 bases in between. The CDR3 sequence: CASSVTGQNTEAFF. For the CDR3, the DNA is TGTGCCAGCAGCGTAACAGGGCAGAACACTGAAGCTTTCTTT. The variable domain in full, completed from reference TRBV9 and TRBJ1-1, reads DSGVTQTPKHLITATGQRVTLRCSPRSGDLSVYWYQQSLDQGLQFLIQYYNGEERAKGNILERFSAQQFPDLHSELNLSSLELGDSALYFCASSVTGQNTEAFFGQGTRLTVV.